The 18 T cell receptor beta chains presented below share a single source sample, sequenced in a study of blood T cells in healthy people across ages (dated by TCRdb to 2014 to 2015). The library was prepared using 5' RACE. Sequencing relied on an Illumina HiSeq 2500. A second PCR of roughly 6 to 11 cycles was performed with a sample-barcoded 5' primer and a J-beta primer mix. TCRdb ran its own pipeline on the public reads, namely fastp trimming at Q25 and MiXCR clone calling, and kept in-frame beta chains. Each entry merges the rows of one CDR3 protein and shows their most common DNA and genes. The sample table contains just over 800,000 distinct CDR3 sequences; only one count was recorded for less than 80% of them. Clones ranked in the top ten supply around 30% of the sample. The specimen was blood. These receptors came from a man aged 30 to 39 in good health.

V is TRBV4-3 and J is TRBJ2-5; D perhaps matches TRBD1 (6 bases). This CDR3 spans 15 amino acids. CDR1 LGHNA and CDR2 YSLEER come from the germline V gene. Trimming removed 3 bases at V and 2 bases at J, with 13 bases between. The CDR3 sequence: CASSHSPGQQETQYF. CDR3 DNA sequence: TGCGCCAGCAGCCACTCACCGGGACAACAAGAGACCCAGTACTTC.

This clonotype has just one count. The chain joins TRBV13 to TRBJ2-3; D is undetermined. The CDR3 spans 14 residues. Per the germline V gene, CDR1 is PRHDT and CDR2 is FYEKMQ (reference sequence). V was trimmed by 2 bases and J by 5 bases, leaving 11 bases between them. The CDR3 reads CASSLTLPGDTQYF. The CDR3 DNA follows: TGTGCCAGCAGCTTAACCCTCCCGGGAGATACGCAGTATTTT.

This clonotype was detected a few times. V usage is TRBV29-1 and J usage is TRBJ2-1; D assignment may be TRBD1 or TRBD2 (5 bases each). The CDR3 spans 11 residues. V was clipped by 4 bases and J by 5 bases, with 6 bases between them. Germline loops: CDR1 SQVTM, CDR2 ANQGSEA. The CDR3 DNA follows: TGCAGCGTTGGAGGGGACAATGAGCAGTTCTTC. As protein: CSVGGDNEQFF.

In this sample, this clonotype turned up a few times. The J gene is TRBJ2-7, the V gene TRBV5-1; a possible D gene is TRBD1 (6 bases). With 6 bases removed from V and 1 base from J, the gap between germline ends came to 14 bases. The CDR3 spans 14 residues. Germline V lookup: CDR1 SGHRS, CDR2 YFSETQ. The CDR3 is CASKLRGSSYEQYF. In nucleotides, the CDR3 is TGCGCCAGCAAACTGAGGGGGTCTTCCTACGAGCAGTACTTC.

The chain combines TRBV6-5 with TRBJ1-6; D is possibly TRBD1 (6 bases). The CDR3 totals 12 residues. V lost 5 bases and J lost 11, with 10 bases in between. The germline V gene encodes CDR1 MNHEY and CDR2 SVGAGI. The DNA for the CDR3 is TGTGCCAGCAGTCAGGGGTCACCACCCCTCCACTTT. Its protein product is CASSQGSPPLHF.

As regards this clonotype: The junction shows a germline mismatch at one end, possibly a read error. In DNA, the CDR3 is TGTGCCAGCAGCCAAGATTATGTACTAGCGGGGCGCTACGAGCAGTACTTC. It encodes CASSQDYVLAGRYEQYF. The chain recombines TRBV4-1 with TRBJ2-7; TRBD2 agrees at 10 bases. CDR3 size: 17 residues. Germline CDR1 reads MGHRA; CDR2 reads YSYEKL.

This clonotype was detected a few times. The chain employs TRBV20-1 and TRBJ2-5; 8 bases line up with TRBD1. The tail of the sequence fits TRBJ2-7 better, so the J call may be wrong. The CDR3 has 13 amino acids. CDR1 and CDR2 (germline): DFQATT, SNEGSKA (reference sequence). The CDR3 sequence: CSARDSGGFEQYF. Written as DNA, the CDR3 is TGCAGTGCTAGAGATTCAGGGGGCTTCGAGCAGTACTTC.

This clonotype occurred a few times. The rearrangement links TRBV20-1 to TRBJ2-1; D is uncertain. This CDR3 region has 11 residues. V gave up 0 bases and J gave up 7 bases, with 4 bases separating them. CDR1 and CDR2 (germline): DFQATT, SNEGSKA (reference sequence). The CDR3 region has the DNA TGCAGTGCTAGAGAAAGGAATGAGCAGTTCTTC. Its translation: CSARERNEQFF.

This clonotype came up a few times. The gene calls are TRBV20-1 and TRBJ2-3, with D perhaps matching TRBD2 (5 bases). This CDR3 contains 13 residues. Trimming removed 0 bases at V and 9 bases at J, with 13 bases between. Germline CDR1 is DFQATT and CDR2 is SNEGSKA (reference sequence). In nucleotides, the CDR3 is TGCAGTGCTAGAGATCGAGGGTTCGGGACGCAGTATTTT. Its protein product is CSARDRGFGTQYF.

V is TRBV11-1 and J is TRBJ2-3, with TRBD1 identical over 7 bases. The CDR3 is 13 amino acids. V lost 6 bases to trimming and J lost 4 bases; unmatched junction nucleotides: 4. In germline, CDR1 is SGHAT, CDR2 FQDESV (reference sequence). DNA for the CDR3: TGTGCCAGCAGAGATACAGGGGCAGATACGCAGTATTTT. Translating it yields CASRDTGADTQYF. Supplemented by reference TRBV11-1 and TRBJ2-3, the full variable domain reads EAEVAQSPRYKITEKSQAVAFWCDPISGHATLYWYRQILGQGPELLVQFQDESVVDDSQLPKDRFSAERLKGVDSTLKIQPAELGDSAMYLCASRDTGADTQYFGPGTRLTVL.

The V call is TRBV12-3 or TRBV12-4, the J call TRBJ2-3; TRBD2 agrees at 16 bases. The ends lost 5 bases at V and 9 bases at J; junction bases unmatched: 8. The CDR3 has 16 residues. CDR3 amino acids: CASSTPGTSGRGTQYF. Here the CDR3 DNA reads TGTGCCAGCAGTACTCCCGGGACTAGCGGGAGGGGCACGCAGTATTTT.

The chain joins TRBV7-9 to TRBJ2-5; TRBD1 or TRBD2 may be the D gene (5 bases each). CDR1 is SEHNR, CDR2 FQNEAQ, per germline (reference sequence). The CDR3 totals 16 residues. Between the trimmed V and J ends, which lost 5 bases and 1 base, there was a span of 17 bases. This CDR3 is CASSISGTPGQETQYF. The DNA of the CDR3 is TGTGCCAGCAGCATATCCGGGACGCCTGGCCAAGAGACCCAGTACTTC.

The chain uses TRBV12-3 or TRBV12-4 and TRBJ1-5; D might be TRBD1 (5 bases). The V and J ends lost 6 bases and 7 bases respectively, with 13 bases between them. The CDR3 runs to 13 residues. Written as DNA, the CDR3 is TGTGCCAGCAGGGGGACGGGAGGACAGCCCCAGCATTTT. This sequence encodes CASRGTGGQPQHF.

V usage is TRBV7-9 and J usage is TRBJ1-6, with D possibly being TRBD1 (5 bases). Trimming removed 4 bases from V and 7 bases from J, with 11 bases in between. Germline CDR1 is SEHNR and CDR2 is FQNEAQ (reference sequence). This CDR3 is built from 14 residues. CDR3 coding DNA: TGTGCCAGCAGCTCTCGACGGGGGAATTCACCCCTCCACTTT. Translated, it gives CASSSRRGNSPLHF.

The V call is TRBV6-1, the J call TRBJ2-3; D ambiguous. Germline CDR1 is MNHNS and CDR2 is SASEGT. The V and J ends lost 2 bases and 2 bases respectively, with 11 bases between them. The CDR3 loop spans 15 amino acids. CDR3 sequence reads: CASSERAWVTDTQYF. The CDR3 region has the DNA TGTGCCAGCAGTGAAAGGGCCTGGGTCACAGATACGCAGTATTTT.

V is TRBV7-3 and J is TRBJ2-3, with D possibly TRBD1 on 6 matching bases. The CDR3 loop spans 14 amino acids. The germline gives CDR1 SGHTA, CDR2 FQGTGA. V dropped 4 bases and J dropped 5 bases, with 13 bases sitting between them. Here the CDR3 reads CASSSSTGLDTQYF. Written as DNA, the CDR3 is TGTGCCAGCAGCTCCTCAACAGGGTTAGATACGCAGTATTTT.

This CDR3 is CASSLAGGAGANVLTF. The CDR3 nucleotides are TGTGCCAGCAGCTTAGCGGGGGGAGCTGGGGCCAACGTCCTGACTTTC. V and J are TRBV7-9 and TRBJ2-6, with D possibly being TRBD2 (6 bases). The germline V gene encodes CDR1 SEHNR and CDR2 FQNEAQ (reference sequence). Trimming cost V 0 bases and J 2 bases, with 8 bases left between them. This CDR3 contains 16 residues.

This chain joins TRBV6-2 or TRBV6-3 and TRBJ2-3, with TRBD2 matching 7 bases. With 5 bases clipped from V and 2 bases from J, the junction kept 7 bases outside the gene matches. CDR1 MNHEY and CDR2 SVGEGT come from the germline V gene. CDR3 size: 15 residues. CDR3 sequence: CASSPPGLPTDTQYF. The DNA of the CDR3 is TGTGCCAGCAGTCCCCCGGGACTACCCACAGATACGCAGTATTTT.